What follows are 9 T cell receptor beta chains derived from one specimen sequenced in a study (dated by TCRdb to between 2015 and 2016). Receptor libraries were prepared by RT-PCR. This sample was sequenced with an Illumina MiSeq. TCRdb applied fastp at Q25 and MiXCR to the public reads, then kept only in-frame beta chains. Under each unique CDR3 protein, matching rows form one entry showing the most common genes and DNA. The sample contains 550,000 to 750,000 distinct CDR3 sequences, over 12% of them found a single time. The ten largest clones represent roughly 3.9% of the sample. Specimen: memory CD4+ T cells from blood. These receptors were taken from a female donor in good health, serving as a healthy control.

In this sample, this clonotype turned up many times. CDR3 protein: CATSPRTRVDVDTQYF. The CDR3 bases are TGTGCCACCAGCCCCCGGACTCGGGTAGACGTCGATACGCAGTATTTT. The gene calls are TRBV15 and TRBJ2-3; maybe TRBD2 (5 bases). The V and J ends lost 5 bases and 6 bases respectively, with 21 bases between them. The length of the CDR3 is 16 residues. The germline V gene has CDR1 LNHNV and CDR2 YYDKDF (reference sequence).

This clonotype was seen at least ten times. The chain is built from TRBV20-1 and TRBJ2-7, with D unclear. Per the germline V gene, CDR1 is DFQATT and CDR2 is SNEGSKA (reference sequence). The CDR3 covers 13 residues. Trimming pared 5 bases from V and 1 base from J, leaving 12 bases between. CDR3 sequence reads: CSAPRIKSYEQYF. CDR3 nucleotide sequence: TGCAGTGCTCCTCGGATAAAATCCTACGAGCAGTACTTC.

This clonotype was seen ten or more times. The V and J genes are TRBV10-3 and TRBJ1-4; D ambiguous. The CDR3 contains 15 residues. Looked up from germline, CDR1 is ENHRY and CDR2 is SYGVKD. Trimming left V 0 bases short and J 4 bases short, with 9 bases between. The CDR3, as DNA: TGTGCCATCAGTGAGTCGGGTGGCCTTAATGAAAAACTGTTTTTT. Protein product: CAISESGGLNEKLFF.

This clonotype was seen a few times. This rearrangement joins TRBV10-3 to TRBJ1-4, with a tentative D call TRBD1 (5 bases). Germline V CDR1 and CDR2: ENHRY, SYGVKD. V lost 3 bases to trimming and J lost 4 bases, with 18 bases between them. The CDR3 is 17 amino acids. In nucleotides, the CDR3 is TGTGCCATCAGTGAACGACGGACAAGGGTGGATAATGAAAAACTGTTTTTT. This translates into CAISERRTRVDNEKLFF.

This clonotype occurred many times. This chain links TRBV5-5 with TRBJ2-3, with D unresolved. Per germline, CDR1 SGHKS and CDR2 YYEKEE (reference sequence). V was pared by 0 bases and J by 4 bases, with 9 bases between. CDR3 size: 14 residues. The CDR3 protein is CASSLARLPDTQYF. The CDR3 DNA sequence: TGTGCCAGCAGCTTGGCCAGGCTGCCAGATACGCAGTATTTT.

This clonotype occurred many times. The CDR3 bases are TGTGCCAGCAGTCCAGGGTGGAAGACCCAGTACTTC. The encoded protein is CASSPGWKTQYF. V and J are TRBV12-3 or TRBV12-4 and TRBJ2-5; tentatively, D is TRBD1 (5 bases). Trimming stripped 5 bases from V and 6 bases from J, with 10 bases between. There are 12 residues in the CDR3.

This clonotype has a count of ten or more. The CDR3 loop reads CASSLEGPHEQYF. The CDR3 nucleotides are TGTGCCAGCAGTTTGGAAGGACCCCACGAGCAGTACTTC. The V call is TRBV27, the J call TRBJ2-7; no definite D call. Per the germline V gene, CDR1 is MNHEY and CDR2 is SMNVEV (reference sequence). The CDR3 loop spans 13 amino acids. The ends were cut back, 3 bases at V and 5 bases at J, with 11 bases in the middle.

This clonotype was detected only a few times. The rearrangement joins TRBV5-1 to TRBJ2-3; tentatively, D is TRBD1 (6 bases). This CDR3 comprises 15 residues. V lost 2 bases, J lost 0 bases, and 10 bases lay in between. CDR1 is SGHRS, CDR2 YFSETQ, per germline. CDR3 in amino acids: CASSFRDTSTDTQYF. In DNA, the CDR3 is TGCGCCAGCAGCTTCCGGGACACAAGCACAGATACGCAGTATTTT. Full variable domain (outside the CDR3, taken from reference TRBV5-1 and TRBJ2-3): KAGVTQTPRYLIKTRGQQVTLSCSPISGHRSVSWYQQTPGQGLQFLFEYFSETQRNKGNFPGRFSGRQFSNSRSEMNVSTLELGDSALYLCASSFRDTSTDTQYFGPGTRLTVL.

Details on this clonotype: The junction and the germline gene differ at one end; a read error may be behind it. The chain has TRBV20-1 and TRBJ2-7; 8 bases map to TRBD1. This CDR3 region has 14 residues. Per the germline V gene, CDR1 is DFQATT and CDR2 is SNEGSKA (reference sequence). CDR3 protein: CSANQGAAAYDQYF. For the CDR3, the DNA is TGCAGTGCTAACCAGGGGGCTGCAGCCTACGATCAGTACTTC.